The 26 T cell receptor beta chains below were found in one sample sequenced in a study of blood T cell repertoires in COVID-19. This table comes from immunoSEQ multiplex PCR, and its TCRdb copy is limited to in-frame clones, with some not included. There are about 400,000 clones in the sample; around 90% occur only once, and roughly 2% lies in the top ten. The sequenced sample was PBMCs or T cells enriched from blood (not recorded which). Receptors originate from a woman between 35 and 50 years old with acute COVID-19.

The J gene is TRBJ2-7, the V gene TRBV5-4; D may be TRBD2 (5 bases). Deletions cut 5 bases from V and 2 bases from J, with 26 bases between. The CDR3 has 18 amino acids. Germline-derived CDR1 and CDR2 are SGHNT and YYREEE (reference sequence). The CDR3: CASSPVHPLTGGPYEQYF. The DNA of the CDR3 is TGTGCCAGCAGTCCAGTTCACCCCCTTACTGGAGGTCCCTACGAGCAGTACTTC.

The rearrangement joins TRBV7-6 to TRBJ2-1; D remains ambiguous. The V and J ends lost 5 bases and 5 bases respectively, with 10 bases between them. CDR3 length equals 13 residues. The germline V gene has CDR1 SGHVS and CDR2 FNYEAQ. CDR3 amino acids: CASSLLVNNEQFF. CDR3 sequence (DNA): TGTGCCAGCAGCCTTCTTGTTAACAATGAGCAGTTCTTC. Full variable domain (outside the CDR3, taken from reference TRBV7-6 and TRBJ2-1): GAGVSQSPRYKVTKRGQDVALRCDPISGHVSLYWYRQALGQGPEFLTYFNYEAQQDKSGLPNDRFSAERPEGSISTLTIQRTEQRDSAMYRCASSLLVNNEQFFGPGTRLTVL.

This clone was seen more than once but under ten times. V gene TRBV30 combines with J gene TRBJ1-1; possibly TRBD1 for D (5 bases). V lost 1 base to trimming and J lost 0 bases, with 6 bases between them. Germline assignment: CDR1 GTSNPN and CDR2 SVGIG (reference sequence). The CDR3 length is 13 residues. In DNA form, the CDR3 reads TGTGCCTGGAGTGGACAGATGAACACTGAAGCTTTCTTT. This encodes CAWSGQMNTEAFF.

This clone was observed a single time. This chain uses TRBV6-5 with TRBJ2-1; D remains unclear. Germline loops: CDR1 MNHEY, CDR2 SVGAGI. Trimming took off 2 bases at V and 6 bases at J, with 5 bases between the two ends. The CDR3 consists of 12 residues. CDR3 amino acids: CASSYPRNEQFF. The CDR3 nucleotides are TGTGCCAGCAGTTACCCGCGCAATGAGCAGTTCTTC.

The V call is TRBV3-1 (or the pseudogene TRBV3-2), the J call TRBJ1-5, with D possibly TRBD1 on 5 matching bases. V was trimmed by 4 bases and J by 5 bases, leaving 9 bases between them. CDR1 LGHDT and CDR2 YNNKEL come from the germline V gene (reference sequence). The CDR3 is 13 amino acids. CDR3 nucleotides: TGTGCCAGCAGCCTCACCAGGGATCAGCCCCAGCATTTT. Translation gives CASSLTRDQPQHF.

The chain has TRBV6-6 and TRBJ1-2; weak D call: TRBD1 (5 bases). The CDR3 contains 13 residues. The V end was cut by 3 bases, the J end by 5 bases, with 10 bases between. Per germline, CDR1 MNHNY and CDR2 SVGAGI (reference sequence). The CDR3 spells CASSYPTDYGYTF. DNA for the CDR3: TGTGCCAGCAGTTATCCGACAGATTATGGCTACACCTTC.

This chain uses TRBV19 with TRBJ2-2; a possible D gene is TRBD1 (6 bases). V shed 8 bases and J shed 2 bases, with 15 bases lying between them. There are 15 residues in the CDR3. Per the germline V gene, CDR1 is LNHDA and CDR2 is SQIVND (reference sequence). The CDR3 sequence: CASGITGYNTGELFF. The CDR3 DNA is TGTGCCAGTGGGATAACAGGGTACAACACCGGGGAGCTGTTTTTT.

V usage is TRBV5-5 and J usage is TRBJ2-6; TRBD2 might be the D (5 bases). Germline assignment: CDR1 SGHKS and CDR2 YYEKEE (reference sequence). Between the trimmed V and J ends, which lost 0 bases and 2 bases, there was a span of 9 bases. There are 16 residues in the CDR3. The CDR3 nucleotides read TGTGCCAGCAGCTTGGTCGGGGTCACTGGGGCCAACGTCCTGACTTTC. This sequence encodes CASSLVGVTGANVLTF.

V gene TRBV5-4 combines with J gene TRBJ2-7, with D possibly matching TRBD1 (7 bases). Germline assignment: CDR1 SGHNT and CDR2 YYREEE (reference sequence). This CDR3 is 13 amino acids long. The V end lost 4 bases, the J end lost 5 bases, and 13 bases lay between the germline ends. The CDR3 here is CASSQGGTDEQYF. The DNA for the CDR3 is TGTGCCAGCAGCCAGGGGGGAACAGACGAGCAGTACTTC.

V is TRBV13 and J is TRBJ2-3; the D is unclear. The CDR3 spans 14 residues. CDR1 is PRHDT and CDR2 is FYEKMQ in the germline V gene (reference sequence). V shed 0 bases and J shed 1 base, with 5 bases lying between them. This chain's CDR3 is CASSLGPGTDTQYF. As DNA, the CDR3 is TGTGCCAGCAGCTTAGGTCCGGGCACAGATACGCAGTATTTT.

V and J are TRBV11-2 and TRBJ1-2; TRBD1 matches at 7 bases. This CDR3 is 15 amino acids long. Germline V gene data show CDR1 as SGHAT and CDR2 as FQNNGV. The junction had 8 bases not matched to a gene; V was cut back by 5 bases and J by 2 bases. The CDR3 here is CASSVDRVPNYGYTF. The DNA for the CDR3 is TGTGCCAGCAGCGTTGACAGGGTCCCGAACTATGGCTACACCTTC. Full variable domain (missing parts from reference TRBV11-2 and TRBJ1-2): EAGVAQSPRYKIIEKRQSVAFWCNPISGHATLYWYQQILGQGPKLLIQFQNNGVVDDSQLPKDRFSAERLKGVDSTLKIQPAKLEDSAVYLCASSVDRVPNYGYTFGSGTRLTVV.

This clone was counted a single time. This rearrangement joins TRBV6-5 to TRBJ2-3, with 10 positions matching TRBD1. V lost 0 bases, J lost 5 bases, and 5 bases stayed unmatched. The germline V gene encodes CDR1 MNHEY and CDR2 SVGAGI. CDR3 size: 16 residues. The CDR3 is CASSYSGTGAVDTQYF. Here the CDR3 DNA reads TGTGCCAGCAGTTACTCCGGGACAGGGGCCGTAGATACGCAGTATTTT.

This clone appeared once. V usage is TRBV5-8 and J usage is TRBJ1-6; 11 bases are shared with TRBD1. The CDR3 runs to 16 residues. In germline, CDR1 is SGHTS, CDR2 YDEGEE. V shed 5 bases and J 9 bases; nucleotides not matched to a gene: 10. The DNA for the CDR3 is TGTGCCAGCAGTTCAACCGGGACAGGGGGTAGTTCACCCCTCCACTTT. It encodes CASSSTGTGGSSPLHF.

V gene TRBV15 combines with J gene TRBJ2-5; TRBD1 matches at 10 bases. The V and J ends lost 4 bases and 6 bases, in that order; junction bases with no gene match: 17. The CDR3 spans 18 residues. Germline lookup yields CDR1 LNHNV and CDR2 YYDKDF (reference sequence). The CDR3 DNA is TGTGCCACCAGCACGCGTAAGGGACAGGGGACGAAAAGACAGACCCAGTACTTC. Protein: CATSTRKGQGTKRQTQYF.

The V call is TRBV5-1, the J call TRBJ1-1; weak D call: TRBD1 (6 bases). The CDR3 extends over 17 amino acids. The germline CDR1 and CDR2 sequences are SGHRS and YFSETQ. V lost 0 bases and J 4 bases, leaving 19 bases between the germline ends. This chain's CDR3 is CASSLVYRAQKGTEAFF. In DNA form, the CDR3 reads TGCGCCAGCAGCTTGGTTTACAGGGCCCAAAAGGGCACTGAAGCTTTCTTT.

The chain has TRBV2 and TRBJ1-5; TRBD1 agrees at 9 bases. The CDR3 runs 15 residues. CDR1 SNHLY and CDR2 FYNNEI come from the germline V gene. The junction had 8 bases not matched to a gene; V was cut back by 7 bases and J by 4 bases. CDR3 sequence: CASKFGDRGNQPQHF. DNA for the CDR3: TGTGCCAGCAAATTCGGCGACAGGGGGAATCAGCCCCAGCATTTT. Full variable domain (remainder filled in from reference TRBV2 and TRBJ1-5): EPEVTQTPSHQVTQMGQEVILRCVPISNHLYFYWYRQILGQKVEFLVSFYNNEISEKSEIFDDQFSVERPDGSNFTLKIRSTKLEDSAMYFCASKFGDRGNQPQHFGDGTRLSIL.

V usage is TRBV16 and J usage is TRBJ1-2, with D perhaps TRBD1 (6 bases). The CDR3 contains 15 residues. V dropped 0 bases and J dropped 7 bases, with 15 bases sitting between them. Germline V gives CDR1 KGHSY, CDR2 FQNENV. The CDR3: CASSQSRTEGRGYTF. CDR3 bases: TGTGCCAGCAGCCAATCCCGGACAGAAGGTCGTGGCTACACCTTC.

CDR3 loop: CASSHPLLGGSGYTF. The DNA of the CDR3 is TGTGCCAGCAGCCACCCCCTCCTCGGCGGGTCTGGCTACACCTTC. The J gene is TRBJ1-2, the V gene TRBV3-1 (or the pseudogene TRBV3-2); unclear D gene. Deletions cut 3 bases from V and 7 bases from J, with 18 bases between. Germline values: CDR1 LGHDT, CDR2 YNNKEL (reference sequence). CDR3 length: 15 residues.

This clone occurred a few times. This rearrangement joins TRBV2 to TRBJ1-2; D remains ambiguous. This CDR3 region has 12 residues. Germline CDR1 SNHLY, CDR2 FYNNEI. V lost 6 bases, J lost 2 bases, and 7 bases lay in between. CDR3 region: CASRSSNYGYTF. DNA of the CDR3: TGTGCCAGCAGGTCTAGCAACTATGGCTACACCTTC.

V is TRBV19 and J is TRBJ2-1, with 9 bases aligning to TRBD2. Germline V gives CDR1 LNHDA, CDR2 SQIVND (reference sequence). The CDR3 consists of 18 residues. V trimming: 8 bases; J trimming: 0 bases; junction bases outside the gene matches: 14. The CDR3 nucleotides read TGTGCCAGTGGAGCGGGGGGAATGGGTTCGGGCTCCTACAATGAGCAGTTCTTC. This translates into CASGAGGMGSGSYNEQFF.

The gene calls are TRBV5-5 and TRBJ2-7, with a tentative D call TRBD2 (5 bases). Germline CDR1 is SGHKS and CDR2 is YYEKEE (reference sequence). V was shortened by 2 bases and J by 5 bases, with 11 bases between the two germline ends. There are 13 residues in the CDR3. CDR3 loop: CASSFFGENEQYF. The CDR3 DNA sequence: TGTGCCAGCAGCTTTTTCGGGGAGAACGAGCAGTACTTC.

The rearrangement joins TRBV7-9 to TRBJ2-3, with D perhaps TRBD1 (5 bases). In germline, CDR1 is SEHNR, CDR2 FQNEAQ (reference sequence). Trimming shortened V by 4 bases and J by 2 bases, and 19 bases separated the two germline ends. This CDR3 comprises 17 residues. CDR3 sequence (DNA): TGTGCCAGCAGCTCACCATTCTCAGGGCAAATCACAGATACGCAGTATTTT. Protein sequence: CASSSPFSGQITDTQYF.

The chain joins TRBV7-6 to TRBJ2-7, with 10 bases fitting TRBD1. V was clipped by 2 bases and J by 3 bases; unmatched bases: 7. The CDR3 extends over 16 amino acids. Germline CDR1 is SGHVS and CDR2 is FNYEAQ. CDR3: CASSLTDRGSRYEQYF. The CDR3 DNA sequence: TGTGCCAGCAGCTTAACGGACAGGGGGAGTCGCTACGAGCAGTACTTC. Looking up the rest from reference TRBV7-6 and TRBJ2-7 gives the full variable domain: GAGVSQSPRYKVTKRGQDVALRCDPISGHVSLYWYRQALGQGPEFLTYFNYEAQQDKSGLPNDRFSAERPEGSISTLTIQRTEQRDSAMYRCASSLTDRGSRYEQYFGPGTRLTVT.

This clone showed up just once. The chain links TRBV3-1 (or the pseudogene TRBV3-2) to TRBJ1-2; D ambiguous. V was trimmed by 4 bases and J by 4 bases, leaving 19 bases between them. Germline CDR1 and CDR2: LGHDT and YNNKEL (reference sequence). This CDR3 comprises 16 residues. CDR3 sequence (DNA): TGTGCCAGCAGCCCCCAGACGGGGAACCTGGTCTATGGCTACACCTTC. It translates to CASSPQTGNLVYGYTF.

The chain recombines TRBV6-5 with TRBJ1-5; no definite D call. In germline, CDR1 is MNHEY, CDR2 SVGAGI. The V end was cut by 6 bases, the J end by 9 bases, with 18 bases between. This CDR3 has 14 amino acids. This chain's CDR3 is CASSGRTGRRPQHF. DNA of the CDR3: TGTGCCAGCAGCGGCCGTACGGGAAGGCGGCCCCAGCATTTT.

The J gene is TRBJ2-7, the V gene TRBV9, with D possibly being TRBD1 (6 bases). The V gene lost 4 bases and the J gene lost 6 bases, with 20 bases spanning the gap. This CDR3 region has 15 residues. From germline, CDR1 is SGDLS and CDR2 YYNGEE. CDR3 nucleotides: TGTGCCAGCAGCCCACGAACAGGGAGCTCCGGCGAGCAGTACTTC. This encodes CASSPRTGSSGEQYF.